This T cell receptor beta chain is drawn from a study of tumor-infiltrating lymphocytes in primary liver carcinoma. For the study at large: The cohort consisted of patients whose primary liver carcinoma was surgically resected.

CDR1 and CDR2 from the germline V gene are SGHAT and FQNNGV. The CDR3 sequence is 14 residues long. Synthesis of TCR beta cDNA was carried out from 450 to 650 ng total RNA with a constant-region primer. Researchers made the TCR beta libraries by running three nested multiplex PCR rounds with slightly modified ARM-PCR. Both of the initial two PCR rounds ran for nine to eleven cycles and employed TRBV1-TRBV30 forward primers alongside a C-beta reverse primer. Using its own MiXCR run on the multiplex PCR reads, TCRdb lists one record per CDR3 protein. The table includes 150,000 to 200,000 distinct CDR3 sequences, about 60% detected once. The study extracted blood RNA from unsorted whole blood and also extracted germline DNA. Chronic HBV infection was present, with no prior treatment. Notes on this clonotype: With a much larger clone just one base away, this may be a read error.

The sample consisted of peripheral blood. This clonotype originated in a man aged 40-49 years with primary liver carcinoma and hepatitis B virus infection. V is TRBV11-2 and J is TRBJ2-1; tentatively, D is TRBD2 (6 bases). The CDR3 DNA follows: TGTGCCAGGAGCTTGGGGGAGGAGGGATTAGGGGAGTTCTTC. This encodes CARSLGEEGLGEFF.